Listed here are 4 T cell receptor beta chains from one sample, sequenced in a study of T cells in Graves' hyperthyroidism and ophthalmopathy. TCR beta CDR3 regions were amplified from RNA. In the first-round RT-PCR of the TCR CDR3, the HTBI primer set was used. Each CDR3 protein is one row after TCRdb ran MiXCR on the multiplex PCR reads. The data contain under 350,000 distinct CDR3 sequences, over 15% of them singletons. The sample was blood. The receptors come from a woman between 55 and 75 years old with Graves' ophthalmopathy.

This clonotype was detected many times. The CDR3: CASSYSGQGFSPLHF. The CDR3, as DNA: TGTGCCAGCAGCTACTCGGGACAGGGGTTCTCACCCCTCCACTTT. The V and J genes are TRBV7-2 and TRBJ1-6; 10 bases match TRBD1. Trimming at V came to 4 bases and at J to 10 bases, leaving 7 bases not matched to a gene. The CDR3 loop spans 15 amino acids. Germline CDR1 and CDR2: SGHTA and FQGNSA.

CDR3 protein: CASSYSSGRGEKLFF. The CDR3 DNA reads TGTGCCAGCAGTTACTCGAGCGGAAGAGGAGAAAAACTGTTTTTT. The chain carries TRBV6-6 and TRBJ1-4; D unresolved. In germline, CDR1 is MNHNY, CDR2 SVGAGI (reference sequence). V lost 0 bases to trimming and J lost 8 bases, with 13 bases between them. The CDR3 is 15 amino acids.

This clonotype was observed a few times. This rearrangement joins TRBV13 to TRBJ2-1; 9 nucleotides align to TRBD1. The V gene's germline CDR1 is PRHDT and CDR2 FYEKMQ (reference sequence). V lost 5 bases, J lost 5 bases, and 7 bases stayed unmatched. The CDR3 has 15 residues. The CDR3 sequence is CASSPGQGMNNEQFF. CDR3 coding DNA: TGTGCCAGCAGCCCAGGACAGGGGATGAACAATGAGCAGTTCTTC.

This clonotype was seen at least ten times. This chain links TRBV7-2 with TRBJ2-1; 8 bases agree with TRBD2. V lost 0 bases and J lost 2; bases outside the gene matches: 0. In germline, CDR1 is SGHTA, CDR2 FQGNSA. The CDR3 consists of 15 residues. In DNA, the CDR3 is TGTGCCAGCAGCTTAGCAGCGGGAGCCTACAATGAGCAGTTCTTC. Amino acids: CASSLAAGAYNEQFF.